This TCR beta chain was documented in a study of blood T cell dynamics during melanoma immunotherapy. Note on this clone: Other DNA sequences in this sample translate to the same CDR3.

Noted time point: pre-treatment baseline. CDR3 size: 17 residues. CDR1 is MDHEN, CDR2 SYDVKM, per germline. The V gene end was trimmed by 3 bases and the J gene end by 1 base; junction bases not matched to a gene: 12. The repertoire was sequenced with immunoSEQ multiplex PCR; TCRdb's copy has only in-frame clones and lacks some. The repertoire holds 8,500 to 14,000 clones, with less than 90% as singletons. The sequencing here drew on blood, taken from a patient treated with checkpoint blockade. The sequence derives from a human donor with melanoma. V usage is TRBV28 and J usage is TRBJ2-7; 7 bases match TRBD2. CDR3 nucleotide sequence: TGTGCCAGCAGTTTTGGTGGGGGGAGGGGTTCTTCCTACGAGCAGTACTTC. Translated, it gives CASSFGGGRGSSYEQYF.